The TCR beta chain described here comes from a study of T cells after yellow fever vaccination. General study findings and limits: Re-detected after boosting: most primary clones, 96% of CD4 and under 90% of CD8. The secondary response peaked faster, at day 5 versus 15, but was weaker. Clonotypes appearing in both CD4 and CD8 compartments existed, and their share was small.

Trimming took 1 base from V and 2 from J, leaving 13 bases between them. The CDR3 loop spans 16 amino acids. The germline CDR1 and CDR2 sequences are LGHNA and YNFKEQ. This clonotype was seen more than once but under ten times. As yet, its antigen is unknown. Using its own MiXCR run on the 5' RACE reads, TCRdb lists one record per CDR3 protein. The repertoire holds a few hundred thousand distinct CDR3 sequences, with about 17% as singletons. The chain carries TRBV4-2 and TRBJ2-3; possibly TRBD2 for D (6 bases). This receptor was identified in a man between 18 and 35 years old who received the YFV17D yellow fever vaccine. The specimen was PBMCs, collected about 5 days after the first yellow fever vaccination. DNA of the CDR3: TGTGCCAGCAGCCAAGCTGGTAGCGGTGCCACAGATACGCAGTATTTT. Its protein product is CASSQAGSGATDTQYF.